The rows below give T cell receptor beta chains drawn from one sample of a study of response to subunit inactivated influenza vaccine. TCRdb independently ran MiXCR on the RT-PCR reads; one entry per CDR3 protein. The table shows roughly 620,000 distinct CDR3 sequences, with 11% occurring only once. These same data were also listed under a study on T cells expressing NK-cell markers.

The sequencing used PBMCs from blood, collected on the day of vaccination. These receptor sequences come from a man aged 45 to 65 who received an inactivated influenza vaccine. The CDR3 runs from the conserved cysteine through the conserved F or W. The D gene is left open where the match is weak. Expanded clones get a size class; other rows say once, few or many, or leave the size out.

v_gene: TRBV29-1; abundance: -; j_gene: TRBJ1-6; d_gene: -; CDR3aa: CSVRSGSNSPLHF; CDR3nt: TGCAGCGTTCGGTCAGGGAGTAATTCACCCCTCCACTTT
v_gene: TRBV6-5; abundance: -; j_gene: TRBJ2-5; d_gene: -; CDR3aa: CASSYSSGIETQYF; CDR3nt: TGTGCCAGCAGTTACTCATCGGGGATAGAGACCCAGTACTTC
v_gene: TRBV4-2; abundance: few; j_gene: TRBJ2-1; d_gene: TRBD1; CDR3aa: CASSQEWRDREEQFF; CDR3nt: TGTGCCAGCAGCCAAGAGTGGCGGGACAGGGAGGAGCAGTTCTTC
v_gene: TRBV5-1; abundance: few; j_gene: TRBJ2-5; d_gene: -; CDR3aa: CASSVTPEKTQYF; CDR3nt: TGCGCCAGCAGCGTGACTCCAGAGAAGACCCAGTACTTC
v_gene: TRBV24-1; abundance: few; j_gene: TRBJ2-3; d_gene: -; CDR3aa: CATSDLKTGEDTQYF; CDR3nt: TGTGCCACCAGTGATTTGAAGACGGGAGAGGATACGCAGTATTTT
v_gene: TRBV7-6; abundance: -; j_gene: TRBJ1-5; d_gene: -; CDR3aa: CASSPGRFIRGSNQPQHF; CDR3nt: TGTGCCAGCAGCCCGGGTCGTTTTATTCGGGGGAGCAATCAGCCCCAGCATTTT
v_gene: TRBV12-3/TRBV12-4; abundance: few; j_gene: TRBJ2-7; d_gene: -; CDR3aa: CASRPGVVRGYEQYF; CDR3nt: TGTGCCAGCAGACCAGGGGTCGTGCGAGGATACGAGCAGTACTTC
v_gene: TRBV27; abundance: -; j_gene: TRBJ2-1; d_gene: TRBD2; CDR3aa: CASHSGTSGRNEQFF; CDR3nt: TGTGCCAGCCACAGCGGGACTAGCGGGAGAAATGAGCAGTTCTTC
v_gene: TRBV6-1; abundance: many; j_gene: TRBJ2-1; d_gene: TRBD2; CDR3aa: CASSLYGLAGGGNEQFF; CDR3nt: TGTGCCAGCAGCCTCTACGGACTAGCGGGAGGAGGCAATGAGCAGTTCTTC
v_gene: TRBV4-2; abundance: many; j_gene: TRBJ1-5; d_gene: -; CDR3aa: CASSEGQYSNQPQHF; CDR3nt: TGTGCCAGCAGCGAAGGACAGTATAGCAATCAGCCCCAGCATTTT
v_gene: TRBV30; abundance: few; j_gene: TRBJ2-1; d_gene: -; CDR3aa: CAWTRLGDSYNEQFF; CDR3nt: TGTGCCTGGACACGCCTAGGGGACTCCTACAATGAGCAGTTCTTC
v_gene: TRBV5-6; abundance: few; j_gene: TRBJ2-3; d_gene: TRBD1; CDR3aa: CASSLNVQGEYF; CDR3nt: TGTGCCAGCAGCTTAAATGTACAGGGGGAGTATTTT
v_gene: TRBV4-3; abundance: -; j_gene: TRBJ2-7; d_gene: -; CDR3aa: CASSHGRGYEQYF; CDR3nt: TGCGCCAGCAGCCACGGGCGAGGATACGAGCAGTACTTC
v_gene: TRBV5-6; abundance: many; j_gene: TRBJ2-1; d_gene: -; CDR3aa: CASSLSYNEQFF; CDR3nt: TGTGCCAGCTCTCTATCCTACAATGAGCAGTTCTTC
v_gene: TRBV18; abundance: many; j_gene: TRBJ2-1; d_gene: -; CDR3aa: CASSPYHSYNEQFF; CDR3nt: TGTGCCAGCTCACCATATCACTCCTACAATGAGCAGTTCTTC
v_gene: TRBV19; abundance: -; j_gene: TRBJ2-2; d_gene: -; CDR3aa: CASSRTKNTGELFF; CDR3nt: TGTGCCAGTAGTCGGACAAAGAACACCGGGGAGCTGTTTTTT
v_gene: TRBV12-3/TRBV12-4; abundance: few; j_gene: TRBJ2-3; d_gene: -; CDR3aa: CASTPGSGRTDTQYF; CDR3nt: TGTGCCAGCACTCCTGGTAGCGGCCGCACAGATACGCAGTATTTT
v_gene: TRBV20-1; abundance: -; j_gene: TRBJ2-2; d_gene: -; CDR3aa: CSARVRTHTGELFF; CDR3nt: TGCAGTGCTAGGGTACGGACGCACACCGGGGAGCTGTTTTTT
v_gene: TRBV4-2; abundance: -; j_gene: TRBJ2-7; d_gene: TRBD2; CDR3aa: CASSPVSGGAYYEQYF; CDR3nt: TGTGCCAGCAGCCCCGTTAGCGGGGGGGCTTACTACGAGCAGTACTTC
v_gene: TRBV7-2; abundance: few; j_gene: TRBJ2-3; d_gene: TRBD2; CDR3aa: CASSVGLAPSNTQYF; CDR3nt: TGTGCCAGCAGCGTAGGACTAGCGCCCTCGAATACGCAGTATTTT
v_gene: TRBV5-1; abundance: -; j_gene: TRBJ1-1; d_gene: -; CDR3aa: CASRQGATEAFF; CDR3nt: TGCGCCAGCCGCCAGGGTGCCACTGAAGCTTTCTTT
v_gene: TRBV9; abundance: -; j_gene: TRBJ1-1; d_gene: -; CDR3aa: CASSVEGETEAFF; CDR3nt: TGTGCCAGCAGCGTAGAAGGGGAAACTGAAGCTTTCTTT
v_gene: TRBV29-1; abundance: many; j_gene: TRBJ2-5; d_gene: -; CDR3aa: CSFATSLVQYF; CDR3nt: TGCAGCTTTGCTACTAGTCTCGTCCAGTACTTC
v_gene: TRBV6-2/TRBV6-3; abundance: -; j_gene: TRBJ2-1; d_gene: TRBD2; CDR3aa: CASSYSMSLAGASSYNEQFF; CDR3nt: TGTGCCAGCAGTTACTCGATGAGTCTAGCGGGAGCCAGCTCCTACAATGAGCAGTTCTTC
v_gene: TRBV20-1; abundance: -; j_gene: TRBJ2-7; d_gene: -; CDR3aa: CSATITYEQYF; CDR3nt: TGCAGTGCTACGATTACCTACGAGCAGTACTTC
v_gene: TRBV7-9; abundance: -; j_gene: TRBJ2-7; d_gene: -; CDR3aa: CASSLYVRDEQYF; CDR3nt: TGTGCCAGCAGCTTATATGTACGGGACGAGCAGTACTTC
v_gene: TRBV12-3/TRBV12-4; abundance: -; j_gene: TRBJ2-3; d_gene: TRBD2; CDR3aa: CASSPRYPGGADTQYF; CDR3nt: TGTGCCAGCAGTCCGCGCTACCCGGGGGGAGCAGATACGCAGTATTTT
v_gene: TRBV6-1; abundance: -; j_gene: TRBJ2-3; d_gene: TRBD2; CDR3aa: CASSPPGGRPDTQYF; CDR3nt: TGTGCCAGCAGCCCACCGGGGGGGCGACCAGATACGCAGTATTTT
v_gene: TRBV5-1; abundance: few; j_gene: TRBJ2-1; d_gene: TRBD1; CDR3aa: CASSLAQGERVPHYNEQFF; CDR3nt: TGCGCCAGCAGCTTGGCCCAGGGGGAGCGAGTCCCCCACTACAATGAGCAGTTCTTC
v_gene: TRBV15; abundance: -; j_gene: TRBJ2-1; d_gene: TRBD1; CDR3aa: CATSRHRDRGSNEQFF; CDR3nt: TGTGCCACCAGCAGACACCGGGACAGGGGGTCGAATGAGCAGTTCTTC
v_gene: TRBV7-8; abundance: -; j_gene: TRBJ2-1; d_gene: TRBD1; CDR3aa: CASSWDRAYEQFF; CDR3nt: TGTGCCAGCAGCTGGGACAGGGCTTACGAGCAGTTCTTC
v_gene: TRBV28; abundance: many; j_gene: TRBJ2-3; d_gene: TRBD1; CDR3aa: CASSPILQGASDTQYF; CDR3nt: TGTGCCAGCAGTCCAATTCTTCAGGGGGCATCAGATACGCAGTATTTT
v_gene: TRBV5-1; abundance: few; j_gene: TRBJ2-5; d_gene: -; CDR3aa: CASSSPLGAEMRVEETQYF; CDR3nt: TGCGCCAGCAGCTCGCCCTTAGGGGCAGAGATGAGGGTGGAGGAGACCCAGTACTTC
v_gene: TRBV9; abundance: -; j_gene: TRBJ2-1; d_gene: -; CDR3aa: CASSVVPYNEQFF; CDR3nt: TGTGCCAGCAGCGTAGTGCCCTACAATGAGCAGTTCTTC
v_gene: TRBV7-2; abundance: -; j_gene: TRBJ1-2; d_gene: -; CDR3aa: CASSLAYEGGYTF; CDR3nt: TGTGCCAGCAGCTTAGCGTATGAGGGGGGCTACACCTTC
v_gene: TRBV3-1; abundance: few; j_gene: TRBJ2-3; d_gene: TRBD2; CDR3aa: CASSPLVTSGDTDTQYF; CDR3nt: TGTGCCAGCAGCCCCTTGGTGACTAGCGGGGACACAGATACGCAGTATTTT
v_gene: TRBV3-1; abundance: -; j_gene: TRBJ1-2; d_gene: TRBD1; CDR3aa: CASRDRGDYGYTF; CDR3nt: TGTGCCAGCAGGGACAGGGGAGACTATGGCTACACCTTC
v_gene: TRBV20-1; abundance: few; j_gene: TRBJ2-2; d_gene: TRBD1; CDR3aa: CSAYPRDRNTGELFF; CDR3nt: TGCAGTGCTTACCCCCGGGACAGGAACACCGGGGAGCTGTTTTTT
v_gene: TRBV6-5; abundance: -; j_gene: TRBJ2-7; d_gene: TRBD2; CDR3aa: CASSYRRDYLYEQYF; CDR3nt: TGTGCCAGCAGTTACCGACGGGACTACCTCTACGAGCAGTACTTC
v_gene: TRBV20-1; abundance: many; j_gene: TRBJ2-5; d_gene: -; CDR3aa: CSAHGVQETQYF; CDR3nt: TGCAGTGCCCACGGGGTCCAAGAGACCCAGTACTTC
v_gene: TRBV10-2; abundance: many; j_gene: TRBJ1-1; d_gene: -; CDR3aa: CASSENHRDAEAFF; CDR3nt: TGCGCCAGCAGTGAGAATCACAGGGACGCTGAAGCTTTCTTT
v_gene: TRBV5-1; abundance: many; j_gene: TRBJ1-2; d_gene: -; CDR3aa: CASSLAGVGGYTF; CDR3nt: TGCGCCAGCAGCTTGGCAGGGGTTGGTGGCTACACCTTC
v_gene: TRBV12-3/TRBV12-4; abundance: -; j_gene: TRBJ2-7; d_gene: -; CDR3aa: CASSQSGWEWSEQYF; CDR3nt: TGTGCCAGCAGCCAGTCAGGGTGGGAATGGTCGGAGCAGTACTTC
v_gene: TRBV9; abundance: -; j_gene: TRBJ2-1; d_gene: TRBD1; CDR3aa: CASSARTGESSYNEQFF; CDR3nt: TGTGCCAGCAGCGCAAGGACAGGCGAGAGCTCCTACAATGAGCAGTTCTTC
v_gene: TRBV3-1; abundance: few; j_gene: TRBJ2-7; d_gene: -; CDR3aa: CASSRKTSLKHEQYF; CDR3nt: TGTGCCAGCAGCCGAAAGACTAGTTTAAAGCACGAGCAGTACTTC
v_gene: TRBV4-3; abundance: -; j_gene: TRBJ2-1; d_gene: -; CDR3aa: CASSGTLFNEQFF; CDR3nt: TGCGCCAGCAGCGGGACCCTGTTTAATGAGCAGTTCTTC
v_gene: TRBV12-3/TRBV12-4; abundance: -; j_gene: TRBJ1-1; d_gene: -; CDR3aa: CASSRPTEAFF; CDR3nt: TGTGCCAGCAGTCGTCCCACTGAAGCTTTCTTT
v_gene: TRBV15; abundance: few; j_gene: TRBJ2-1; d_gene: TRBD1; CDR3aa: CATSRGQGAYNEQFF; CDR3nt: TGTGCCACCAGCAGAGGACAGGGAGCCTACAATGAGCAGTTCTTC
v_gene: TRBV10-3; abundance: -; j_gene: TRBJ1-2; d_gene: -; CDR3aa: CAISESTTFNYGYTF; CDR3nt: TGTGCCATCAGTGAGTCTACGACATTTAACTATGGCTACACCTTC
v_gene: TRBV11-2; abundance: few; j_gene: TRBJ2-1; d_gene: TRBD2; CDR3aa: CASSLGRGYAGGNEQFF; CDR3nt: TGTGCCAGCAGCTTAGGTAGAGGCTACGCGGGAGGGAATGAGCAGTTCTTC
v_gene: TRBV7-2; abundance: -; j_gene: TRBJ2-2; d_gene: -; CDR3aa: CASSLTGRGATGELFF; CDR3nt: TGTGCCAGCAGCTTGACGGGGCGCGGCGCCACCGGGGAGCTGTTTTTT
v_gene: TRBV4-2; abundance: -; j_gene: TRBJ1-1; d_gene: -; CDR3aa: CASSDWGTGTEAFF; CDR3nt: TGTGCCAGCAGCGACTGGGGAACGGGGACTGAAGCTTTCTTT
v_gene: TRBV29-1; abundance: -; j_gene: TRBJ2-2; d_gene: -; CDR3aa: CSVEEQLNTGELFF; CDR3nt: TGCAGCGTTGAAGAACAGCTGAACACCGGGGAGCTGTTTTTT
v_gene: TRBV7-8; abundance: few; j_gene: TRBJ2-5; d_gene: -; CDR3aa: CASSLNRLGETQYF; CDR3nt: TGTGCCAGCAGCTTAAACCGACTGGGAGAGACCCAGTACTTC
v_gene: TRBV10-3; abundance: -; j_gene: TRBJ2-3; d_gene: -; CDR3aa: CAISGPGMGTDTQYF; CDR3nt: TGTGCCATCAGTGGCCCAGGGATGGGTACAGATACGCAGTATTTT
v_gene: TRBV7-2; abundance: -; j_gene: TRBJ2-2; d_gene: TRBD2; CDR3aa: CASSLAPGTSGGVNTGELFF; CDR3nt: TGTGCCAGCAGCTTAGCCCCCGGGACTAGCGGGGGGGTTAACACCGGGGAGCTGTTTTTT
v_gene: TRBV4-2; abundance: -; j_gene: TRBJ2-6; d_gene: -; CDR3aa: CASSQEGGTGANVLTF; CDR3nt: TGTGCCAGCAGCCAAGAGGGTGGGACTGGGGCCAACGTCCTGACTTTC